The sequence of this TCR beta chain was determined in a study of Ad26.COV2.S vaccination and SARS-CoV-2 variants. Study as a whole: Donor was in the COV1001 Ad26.COV2.S trial arm. Intramuscular Ad26.COV2.S doses were given once or twice, 56 days apart.

About this clone: The antigen is undetermined.

The study, taken as a whole, reports: Non-spike TCR breadth showed similarity between vaccine and placebo recipients. Reportedly, after vaccination the spike-specific CD8+ and CD4+ T cell responses displayed substantial breadth.

With V trimmed by 6 bases and J by 9 bases, 12 bases remained unmatched. Germline V CDR1 and CDR2: ENHRY, SYGVKD. The CDR3 spans 15 residues. Method: immunoSEQ multiplex PCR; TCRdb's copy keeps in-frame clones and lacks some. The sample includes roughly 300,000 clones, roughly 89% of them seen just once. Treatment reported: roughly 19 received Ad26.COV2.S at low or high dose, single or two shots; roughly five received placebo; per-sample allocation not given. Collection of samples fell on day 63 after the first vaccine or placebo injection. The rearrangement uses TRBV10-3 and TRBJ2-1, with 9 bases matching TRBD1. The TCR sequence derives from a person between 18 and 59 years old who received the Ad26.COV2.S COVID-19 vaccine or a placebo. Sequencing was performed on peripheral blood, taken in a trial of Ad26.COV2.S vaccine versus placebo. Here the CDR3 DNA reads TGTGCCATCAGCCAGCCCGGGGACAGGGCGGGTGAGCAGTTCTTC. Protein sequence: CAISQPGDRAGEQFF.